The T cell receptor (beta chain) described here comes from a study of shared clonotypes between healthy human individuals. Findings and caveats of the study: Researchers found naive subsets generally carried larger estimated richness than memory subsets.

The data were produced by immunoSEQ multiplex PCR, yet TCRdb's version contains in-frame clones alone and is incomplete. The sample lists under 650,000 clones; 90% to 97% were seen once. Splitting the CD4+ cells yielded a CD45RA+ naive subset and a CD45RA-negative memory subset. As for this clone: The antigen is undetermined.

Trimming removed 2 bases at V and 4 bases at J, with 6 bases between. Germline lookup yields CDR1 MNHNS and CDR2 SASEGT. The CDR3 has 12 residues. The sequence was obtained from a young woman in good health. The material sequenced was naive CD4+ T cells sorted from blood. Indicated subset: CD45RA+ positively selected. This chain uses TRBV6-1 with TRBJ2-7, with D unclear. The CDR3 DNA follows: TGTGCCAGCAGTGAATTTAATTACGAGCAGTACTTC. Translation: CASSEFNYEQYF.